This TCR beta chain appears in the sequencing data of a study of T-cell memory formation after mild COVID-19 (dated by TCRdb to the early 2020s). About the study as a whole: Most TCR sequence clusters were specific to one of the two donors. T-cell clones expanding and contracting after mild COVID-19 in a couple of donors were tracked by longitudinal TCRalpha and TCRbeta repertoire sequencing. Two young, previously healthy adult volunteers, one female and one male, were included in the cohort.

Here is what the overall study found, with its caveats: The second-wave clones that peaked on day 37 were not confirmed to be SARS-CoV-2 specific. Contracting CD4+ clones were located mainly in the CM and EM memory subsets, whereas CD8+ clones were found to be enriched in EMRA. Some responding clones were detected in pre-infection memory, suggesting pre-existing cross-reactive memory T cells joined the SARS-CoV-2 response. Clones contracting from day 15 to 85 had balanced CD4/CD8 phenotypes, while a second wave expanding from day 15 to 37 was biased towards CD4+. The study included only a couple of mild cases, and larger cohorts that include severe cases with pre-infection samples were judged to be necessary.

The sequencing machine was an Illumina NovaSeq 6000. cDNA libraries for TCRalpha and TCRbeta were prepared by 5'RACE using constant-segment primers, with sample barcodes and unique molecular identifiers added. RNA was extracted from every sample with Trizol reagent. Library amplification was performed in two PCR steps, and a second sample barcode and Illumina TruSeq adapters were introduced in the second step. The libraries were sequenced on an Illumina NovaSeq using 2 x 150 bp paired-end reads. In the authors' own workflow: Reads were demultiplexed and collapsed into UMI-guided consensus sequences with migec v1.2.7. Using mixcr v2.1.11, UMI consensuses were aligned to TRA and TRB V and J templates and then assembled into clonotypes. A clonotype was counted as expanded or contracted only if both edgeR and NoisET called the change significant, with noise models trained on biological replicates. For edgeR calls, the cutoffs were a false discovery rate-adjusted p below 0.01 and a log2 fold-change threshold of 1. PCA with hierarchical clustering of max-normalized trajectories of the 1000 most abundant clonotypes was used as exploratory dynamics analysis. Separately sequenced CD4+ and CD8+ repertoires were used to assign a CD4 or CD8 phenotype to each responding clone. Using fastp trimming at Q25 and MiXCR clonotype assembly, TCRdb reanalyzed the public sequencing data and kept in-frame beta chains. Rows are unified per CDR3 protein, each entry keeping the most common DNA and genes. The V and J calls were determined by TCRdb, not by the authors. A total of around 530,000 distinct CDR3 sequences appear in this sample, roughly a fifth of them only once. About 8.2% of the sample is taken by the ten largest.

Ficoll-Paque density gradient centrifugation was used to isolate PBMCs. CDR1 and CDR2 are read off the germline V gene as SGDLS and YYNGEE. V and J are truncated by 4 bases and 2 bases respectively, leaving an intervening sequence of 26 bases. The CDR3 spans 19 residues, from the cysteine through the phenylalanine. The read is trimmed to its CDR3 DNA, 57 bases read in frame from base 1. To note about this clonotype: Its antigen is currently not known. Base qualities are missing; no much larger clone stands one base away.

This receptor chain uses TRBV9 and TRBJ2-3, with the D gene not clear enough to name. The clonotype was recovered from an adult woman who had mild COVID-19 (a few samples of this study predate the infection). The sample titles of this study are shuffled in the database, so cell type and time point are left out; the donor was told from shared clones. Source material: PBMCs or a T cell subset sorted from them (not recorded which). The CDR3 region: CASSFKGSSPSLLTDTQYF. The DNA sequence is TGTGCCAGCAGCTTCAAGGGATCGTCCCCGTCCCTACTCACAGATACGCAGTATTTT.